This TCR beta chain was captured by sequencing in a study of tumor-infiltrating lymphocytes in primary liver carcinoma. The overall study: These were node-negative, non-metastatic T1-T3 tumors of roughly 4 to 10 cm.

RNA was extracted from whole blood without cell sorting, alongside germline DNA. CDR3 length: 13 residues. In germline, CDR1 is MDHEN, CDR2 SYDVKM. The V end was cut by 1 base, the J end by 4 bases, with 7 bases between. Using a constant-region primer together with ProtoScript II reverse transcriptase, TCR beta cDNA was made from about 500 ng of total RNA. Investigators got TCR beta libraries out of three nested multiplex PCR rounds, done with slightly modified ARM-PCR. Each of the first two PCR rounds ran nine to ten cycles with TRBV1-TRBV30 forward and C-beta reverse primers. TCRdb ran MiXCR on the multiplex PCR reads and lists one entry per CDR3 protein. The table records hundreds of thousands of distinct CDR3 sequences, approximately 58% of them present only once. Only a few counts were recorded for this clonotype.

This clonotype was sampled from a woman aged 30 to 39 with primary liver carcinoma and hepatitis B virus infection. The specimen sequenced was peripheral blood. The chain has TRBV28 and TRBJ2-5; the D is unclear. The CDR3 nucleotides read TGTGCCAGCAGTTTATCCTCTCCAGAGACCCAGTACTTC. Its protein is CASSLSSPETQYF.